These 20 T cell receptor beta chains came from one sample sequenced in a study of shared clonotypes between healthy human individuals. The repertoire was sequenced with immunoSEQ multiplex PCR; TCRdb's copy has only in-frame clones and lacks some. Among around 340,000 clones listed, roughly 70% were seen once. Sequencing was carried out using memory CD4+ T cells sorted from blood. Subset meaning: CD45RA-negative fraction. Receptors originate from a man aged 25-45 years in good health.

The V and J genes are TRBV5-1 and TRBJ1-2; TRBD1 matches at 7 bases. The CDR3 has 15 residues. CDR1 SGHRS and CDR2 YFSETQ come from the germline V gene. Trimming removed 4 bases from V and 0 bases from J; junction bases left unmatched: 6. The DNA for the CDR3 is TGCGCCAGCAGCAGGGCCGGGACAGCTAACTATGGCTACACCTTC. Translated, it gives CASSRAGTANYGYTF.

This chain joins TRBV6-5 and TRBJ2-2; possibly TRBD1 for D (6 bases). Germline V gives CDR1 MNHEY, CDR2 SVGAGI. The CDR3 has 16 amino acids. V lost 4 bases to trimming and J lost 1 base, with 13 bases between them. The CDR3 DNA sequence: TGTGCCAGCAGTTCCCCGGCACAGGGGAACACCGGGGAGCTGTTTTTT. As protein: CASSSPAQGNTGELFF.

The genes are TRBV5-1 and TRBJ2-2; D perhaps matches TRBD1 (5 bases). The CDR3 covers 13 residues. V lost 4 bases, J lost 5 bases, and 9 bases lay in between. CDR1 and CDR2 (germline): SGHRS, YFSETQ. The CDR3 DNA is TGCGCCAGCAGCGTCCAGGGAACCGGGGAGCTGTTTTTT. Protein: CASSVQGTGELFF.

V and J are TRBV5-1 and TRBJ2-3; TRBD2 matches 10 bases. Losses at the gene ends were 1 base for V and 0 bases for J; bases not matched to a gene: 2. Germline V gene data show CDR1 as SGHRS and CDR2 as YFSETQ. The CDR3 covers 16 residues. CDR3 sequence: CASSLTSGISTDTQYF. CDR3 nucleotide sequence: TGCGCCAGCAGCTTGACTAGCGGGATAAGCACAGATACGCAGTATTTT.

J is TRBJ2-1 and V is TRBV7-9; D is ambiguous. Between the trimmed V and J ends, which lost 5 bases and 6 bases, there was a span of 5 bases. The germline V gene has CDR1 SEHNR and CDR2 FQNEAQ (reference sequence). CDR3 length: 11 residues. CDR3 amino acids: CASSKVNEQFF. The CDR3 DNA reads TGTGCCAGCAGCAAGGTCAATGAGCAGTTCTTC.

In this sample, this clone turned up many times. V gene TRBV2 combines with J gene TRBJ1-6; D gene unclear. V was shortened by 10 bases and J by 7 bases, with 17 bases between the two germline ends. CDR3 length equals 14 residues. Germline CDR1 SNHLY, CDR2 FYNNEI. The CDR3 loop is CATTGGSANSPLHF. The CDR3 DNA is TGTGCCACCACCGGAGGTTCCGCCAATTCACCCCTCCACTTT.

DNA of the CDR3: TGTGCCAGCAGCTTAGTGGGACAGAAAGAGACCCAGTACTTC. As protein: CASSLVGQKETQYF. This rearrangement joins TRBV7-6 to TRBJ2-5; 7 bases fit TRBD1. CDR3 length equals 14 residues. Trimming cost V 1 base and J 3 bases; bases outside gene matches: 2. In germline, CDR1 is SGHVS, CDR2 FNYEAQ.

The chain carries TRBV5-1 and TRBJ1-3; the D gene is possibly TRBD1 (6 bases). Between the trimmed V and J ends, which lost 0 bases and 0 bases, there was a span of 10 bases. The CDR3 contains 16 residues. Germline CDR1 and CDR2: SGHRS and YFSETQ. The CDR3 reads CASSLGDKSSGNTIYF. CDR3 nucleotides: TGCGCCAGCAGCTTGGGGGACAAAAGCTCTGGAAACACCATATATTTT.

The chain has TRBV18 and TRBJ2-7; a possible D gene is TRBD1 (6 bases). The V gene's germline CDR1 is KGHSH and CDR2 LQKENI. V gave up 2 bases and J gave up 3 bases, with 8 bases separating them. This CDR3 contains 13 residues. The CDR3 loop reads CASSPEQGYEQYF. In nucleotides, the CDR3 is TGTGCCAGCTCACCAGAACAGGGCTACGAGCAGTACTTC.

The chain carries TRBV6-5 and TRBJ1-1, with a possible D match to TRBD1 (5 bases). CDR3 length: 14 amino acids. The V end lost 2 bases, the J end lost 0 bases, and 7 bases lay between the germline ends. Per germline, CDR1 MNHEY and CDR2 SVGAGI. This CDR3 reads CASSYGTMNTEAFF. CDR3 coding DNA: TGTGCCAGCAGTTACGGGACGATGAACACTGAAGCTTTCTTT.

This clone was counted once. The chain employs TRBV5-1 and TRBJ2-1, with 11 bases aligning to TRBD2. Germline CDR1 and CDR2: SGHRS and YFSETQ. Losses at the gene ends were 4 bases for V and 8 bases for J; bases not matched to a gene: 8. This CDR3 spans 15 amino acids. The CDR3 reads CASSTASGRWDEQFF. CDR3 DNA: TGCGCCAGCAGCACCGCTAGCGGGAGGTGGGATGAGCAGTTCTTC.

The CDR3 DNA is TGCGCCAGCAGCTTGCTCGGGGACGGAGATTACGAGCAGTACTTC. Amino acids: CASSLLGDGDYEQYF. The chain joins TRBV5-1 to TRBJ2-7; D assignment may be TRBD1 or TRBD2 (5 bases each). Germline V gives CDR1 SGHRS, CDR2 YFSETQ. V lost 1 base to trimming and J lost 4 bases, with 15 bases between them. The CDR3 has 15 residues.

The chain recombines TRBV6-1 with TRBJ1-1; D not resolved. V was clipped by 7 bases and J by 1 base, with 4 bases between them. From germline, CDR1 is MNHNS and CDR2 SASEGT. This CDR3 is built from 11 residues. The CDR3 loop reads CASNPNTEAFF. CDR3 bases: TGTGCCAGCAACCCGAACACTGAAGCTTTCTTT.

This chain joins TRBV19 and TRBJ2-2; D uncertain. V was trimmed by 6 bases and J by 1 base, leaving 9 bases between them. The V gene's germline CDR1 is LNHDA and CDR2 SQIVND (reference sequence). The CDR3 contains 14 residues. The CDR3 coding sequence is TGTGCCAGTAGCGGAGCCATGAACACCGGGGAGCTGTTTTTT. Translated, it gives CASSGAMNTGELFF.

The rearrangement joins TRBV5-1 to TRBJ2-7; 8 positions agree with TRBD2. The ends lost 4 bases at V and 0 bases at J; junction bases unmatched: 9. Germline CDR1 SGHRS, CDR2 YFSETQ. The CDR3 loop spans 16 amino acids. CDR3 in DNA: TGCGCCAGCAGCAAGGCCGGGACTAGGAGCTCCTACGAGCAGTACTTC. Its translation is CASSKAGTRSSYEQYF.

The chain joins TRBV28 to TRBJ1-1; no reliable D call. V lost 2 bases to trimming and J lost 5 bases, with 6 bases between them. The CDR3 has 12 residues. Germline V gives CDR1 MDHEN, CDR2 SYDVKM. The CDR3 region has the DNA TGTGCCAGCAGTTTACGGGGAACTGAAGCTTTCTTT. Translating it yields CASSLRGTEAFF.

The CDR3 bases are TGTGCCAGCAGCTCCAGGGGGCAGTGGCATCAAGAGACCCAGTACTTC. Its protein product is CASSSRGQWHQETQYF. The gene calls are TRBV11-2 and TRBJ2-5; 8 positions match TRBD1. Germline V gives CDR1 SGHAT, CDR2 FQNNGV. The CDR3 has 16 residues. The trim removed 4 bases at V and 2 bases at J, leaving 9 bases unmatched.

CDR3 nucleotides: TGTGCCAGCAGCCTGAGAGAGAATGGGGAAAAACTGTTTTTT. It codes for CASSLRENGEKLFF. The chain recombines TRBV27 with TRBJ1-4; no clear D gene. CDR3 length: 14 residues. Trimming pared 6 bases from V and 8 bases from J, leaving 16 bases between. Germline CDR1 and CDR2: MNHEY and SMNVEV (reference sequence).

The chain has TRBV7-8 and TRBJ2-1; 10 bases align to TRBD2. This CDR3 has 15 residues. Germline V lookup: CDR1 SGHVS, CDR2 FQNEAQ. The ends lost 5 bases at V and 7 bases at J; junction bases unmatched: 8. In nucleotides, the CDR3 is TGTGCCAGCAGCCACCCCCGACTAGCGGGTAATGAGCAGTTCTTC. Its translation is CASSHPRLAGNEQFF. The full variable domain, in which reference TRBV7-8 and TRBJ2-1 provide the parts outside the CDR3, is GAGVSQSPRYKVAKRGQDVALRCDPISGHVSLFWYQQALGQGPEFLTYFQNEAQLDKSGLPSDRFFAERPEGSVSTLKIQRTQQEDSAVYLCASSHPRLAGNEQFFGPGTRLTVL.

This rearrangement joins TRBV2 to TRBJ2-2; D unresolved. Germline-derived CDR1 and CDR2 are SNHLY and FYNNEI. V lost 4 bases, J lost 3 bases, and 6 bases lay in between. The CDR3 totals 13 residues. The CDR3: CASSGTDTGELFF. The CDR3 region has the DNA TGTGCCAGCAGTGGGACGGACACCGGGGAGCTGTTTTTT.